This T cell receptor beta chain was recorded in a study of cytomegalovirus exposure and HLA in healthy donors. Study-level results: Reports showed the classifier diagnosing cytomegalovirus status with high specificity and sensitivity. A reported reduction in N-insertions relative to the approximately 670-donor mean was seen in an Asian-associated ancestry cluster in a later analysis. Roughly even sequencing depth across donors was the assumption behind the presence/absence analyses. Whilst most TCR sequences proved rare, a subset of public TCRs occurred across many donors.

As regards this clone: The antigen remains undetermined.

Primers included in the PCR were 60 Vbeta and 13 Jbeta primers. The repertoire was sequenced with immunoSEQ multiplex PCR; TCRdb's copy has only in-frame clones and lacks some. Of approximately 97,000 clones in the sample, 81% were seen once. CDR1 is WSHSY and CDR2 is SAAADI in the germline V gene. The ends were cut back, 6 bases at V and 8 bases at J, with 13 bases in the middle. This CDR3 has 13 amino acids. The sample taken for sequencing was PBMCs. V gene TRBV10-2 combines with J gene TRBJ1-4; D is unclear. This sequence was found in a woman between 65 and 79 years old in good health and CMV-seropositive. The CDR3 reads CASSGGMGEKLFF. CDR3 nucleotide sequence: TGCGCCAGCAGCGGAGGGATGGGGGAAAAACTGTTTTTT.